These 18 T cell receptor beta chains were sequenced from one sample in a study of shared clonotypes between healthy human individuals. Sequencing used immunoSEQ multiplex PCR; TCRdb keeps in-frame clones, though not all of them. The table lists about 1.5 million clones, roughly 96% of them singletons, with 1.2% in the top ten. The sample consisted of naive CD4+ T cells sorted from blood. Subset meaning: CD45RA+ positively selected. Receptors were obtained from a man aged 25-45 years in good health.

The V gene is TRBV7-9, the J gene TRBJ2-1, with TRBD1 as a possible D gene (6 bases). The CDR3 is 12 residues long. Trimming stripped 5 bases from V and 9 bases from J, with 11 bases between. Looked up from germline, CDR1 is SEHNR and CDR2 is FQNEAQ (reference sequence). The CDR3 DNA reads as TGTGCCAGCAGCCTGATAGGGGGTGAGCAGTTCTTC. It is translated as CASSLIGGEQFF. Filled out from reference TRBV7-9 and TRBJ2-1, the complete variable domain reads DTGVSQNPRHKITKRGQNVTFRCDPISEHNRLYWYRQTLGQGPEFLTYFQNEAQLEKSRLLSDRFSAERPKGSFSTLEIQRTEQGDSAMYLCASSLIGGEQFFGPGTRLTVL.

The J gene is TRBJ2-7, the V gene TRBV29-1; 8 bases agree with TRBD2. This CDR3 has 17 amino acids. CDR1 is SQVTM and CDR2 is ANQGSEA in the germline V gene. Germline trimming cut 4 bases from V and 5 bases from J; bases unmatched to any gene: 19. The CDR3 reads CSVVRYRKGLAYDEQYF. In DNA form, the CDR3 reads TGCAGCGTTGTACGTTACAGAAAAGGACTAGCTTACGACGAGCAGTACTTC.

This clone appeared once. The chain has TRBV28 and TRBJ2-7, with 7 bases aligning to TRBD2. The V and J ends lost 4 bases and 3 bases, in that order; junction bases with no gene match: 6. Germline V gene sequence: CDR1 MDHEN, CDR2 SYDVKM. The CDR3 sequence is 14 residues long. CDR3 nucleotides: TGTGCCAGCAGTTGGGGGGGGTTCAACTACGAGCAGTACTTC. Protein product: CASSWGGFNYEQYF.

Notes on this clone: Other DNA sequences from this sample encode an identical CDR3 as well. The CDR3 DNA follows: TGCAGCGTTGAACGACTACTAACCTCCTACAATGAGCAGTTCTTC. It specifies CSVERLLTSYNEQFF. The rearrangement joins TRBV29-1 to TRBJ2-1, with a weak D call TRBD2 (5 bases). Germline assignment: CDR1 SQVTM and CDR2 ANQGSEA. V lost 2 bases, J lost 0 bases, and 11 bases lay in between. The CDR3 spans 15 residues.

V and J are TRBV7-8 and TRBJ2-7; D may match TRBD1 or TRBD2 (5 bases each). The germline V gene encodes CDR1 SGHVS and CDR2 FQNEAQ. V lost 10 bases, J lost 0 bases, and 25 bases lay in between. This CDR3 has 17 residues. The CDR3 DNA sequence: TGTGCCATCCCCCCGGCCTCGGGACCCCGAAGCTCCTACGAGCAGTACTTC. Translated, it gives CAIPPASGPRSSYEQYF. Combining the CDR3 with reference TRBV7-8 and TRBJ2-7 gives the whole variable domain GAGVSQSPRYKVAKRGQDVALRCDPISGHVSLFWYQQALGQGPEFLTYFQNEAQLDKSGLPSDRFFAERPEGSVSTLKIQRTQQEDSAVYLCAIPPASGPRSSYEQYFGPGTRLTVT.

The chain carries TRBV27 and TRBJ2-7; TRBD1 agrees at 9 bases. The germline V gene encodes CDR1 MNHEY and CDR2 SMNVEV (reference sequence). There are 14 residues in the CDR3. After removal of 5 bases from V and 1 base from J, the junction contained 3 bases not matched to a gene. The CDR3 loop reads CASSGTGWSYEQYF. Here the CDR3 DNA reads TGTGCCAGCAGTGGGACAGGGTGGTCCTACGAGCAGTACTTC.

CDR3 DNA sequence: TGCGCCAGCAGCTTGAAACTAGCGGGAGTTCTTACCGGGGAGCTGTTTTTT. This sequence encodes CASSLKLAGVLTGELFF. This chain links TRBV5-1 with TRBJ2-2, with TRBD2 identical over 11 bases. The germline gives CDR1 SGHRS, CDR2 YFSETQ. V gave up 1 base and J gave up 5 bases; unmatched junction bases: 7. The CDR3 totals 17 residues.

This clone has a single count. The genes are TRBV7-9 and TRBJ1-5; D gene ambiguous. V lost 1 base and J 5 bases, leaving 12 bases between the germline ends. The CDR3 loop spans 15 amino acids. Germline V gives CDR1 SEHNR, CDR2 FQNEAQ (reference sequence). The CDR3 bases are TGTGCCAGCAGCTTAGGTTCTTCAGTAGATCAGCCCCAGCATTTT. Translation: CASSLGSSVDQPQHF.

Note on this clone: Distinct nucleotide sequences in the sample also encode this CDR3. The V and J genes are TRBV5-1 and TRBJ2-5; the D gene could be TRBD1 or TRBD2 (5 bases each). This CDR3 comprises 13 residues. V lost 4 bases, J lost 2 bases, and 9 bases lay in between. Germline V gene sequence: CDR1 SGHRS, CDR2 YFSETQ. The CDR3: CASSGGPQETQYF. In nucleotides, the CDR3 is TGCGCCAGCAGCGGGGGACCACAAGAGACCCAGTACTTC.

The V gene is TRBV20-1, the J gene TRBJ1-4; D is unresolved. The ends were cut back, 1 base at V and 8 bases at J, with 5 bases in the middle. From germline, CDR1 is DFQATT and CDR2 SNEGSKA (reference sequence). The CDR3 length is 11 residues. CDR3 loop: CSARVPEKLFF. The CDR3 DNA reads TGCAGTGCTAGAGTGCCGGAAAAACTGTTTTTT.

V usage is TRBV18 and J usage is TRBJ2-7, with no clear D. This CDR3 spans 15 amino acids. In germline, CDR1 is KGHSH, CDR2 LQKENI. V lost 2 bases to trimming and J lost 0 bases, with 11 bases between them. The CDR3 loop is CASSPLGSSSYEQYF. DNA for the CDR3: TGTGCCAGCTCACCATTAGGTTCCAGCTCCTACGAGCAGTACTTC.

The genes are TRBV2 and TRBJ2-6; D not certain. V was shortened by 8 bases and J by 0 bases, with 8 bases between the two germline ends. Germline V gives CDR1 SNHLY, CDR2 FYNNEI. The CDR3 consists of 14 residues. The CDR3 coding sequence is TGTGCCAGCGGCTGGGACTCTGGGGCCAACGTCCTGACTTTC. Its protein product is CASGWDSGANVLTF. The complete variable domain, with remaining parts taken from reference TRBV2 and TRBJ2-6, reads EPEVTQTPSHQVTQMGQEVILRCVPISNHLYFYWYRQILGQKVEFLVSFYNNEISEKSEIFDDQFSVERPDGSNFTLKIRSTKLEDSAMYFCASGWDSGANVLTFGAGSRLTVL.

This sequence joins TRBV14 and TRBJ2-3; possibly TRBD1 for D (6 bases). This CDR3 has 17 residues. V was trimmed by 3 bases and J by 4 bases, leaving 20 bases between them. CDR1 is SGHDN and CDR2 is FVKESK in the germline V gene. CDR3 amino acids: CASSQRQPGVMPDTQYF. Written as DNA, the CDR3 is TGTGCCAGCAGCCAGAGGCAGCCAGGGGTTATGCCAGATACGCAGTATTTT.

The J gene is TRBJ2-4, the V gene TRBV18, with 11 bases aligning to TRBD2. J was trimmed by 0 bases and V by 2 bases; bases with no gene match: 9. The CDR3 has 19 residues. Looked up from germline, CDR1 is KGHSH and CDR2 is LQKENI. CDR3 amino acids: CASSPFVGTSGLAKNIQYF. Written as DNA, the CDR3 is TGTGCCAGCTCACCATTTGTCGGGACTAGCGGTCTAGCCAAAAACATTCAGTACTTC.

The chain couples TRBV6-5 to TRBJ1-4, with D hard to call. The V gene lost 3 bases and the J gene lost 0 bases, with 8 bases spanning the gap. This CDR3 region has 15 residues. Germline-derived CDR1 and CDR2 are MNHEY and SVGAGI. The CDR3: CASSYELTTNEKLFF. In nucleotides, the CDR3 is TGTGCCAGCAGTTATGAATTGACAACTAATGAAAAACTGTTTTTT.

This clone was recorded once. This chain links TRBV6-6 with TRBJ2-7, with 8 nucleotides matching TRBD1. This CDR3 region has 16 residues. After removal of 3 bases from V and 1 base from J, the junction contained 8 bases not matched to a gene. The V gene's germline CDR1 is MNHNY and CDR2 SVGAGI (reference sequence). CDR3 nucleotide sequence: TGTGCCAGCAGTTATCGCGTGACAGGGGATTCCTACGAGCAGTACTTC. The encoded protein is CASSYRVTGDSYEQYF.

This CDR3 reads CASSRPGHGNTIYF. In DNA form, the CDR3 reads TGTGCCAGCAGCCGACCGGGCCATGGAAACACCATATATTTT. The gene calls are TRBV7-2 and TRBJ1-3; D remains unclear. Germline CDR1 reads SGHTA; CDR2 reads FQGNSA. V lost 5 bases to trimming and J lost 3 bases, with 11 bases between them. This CDR3 contains 14 residues.

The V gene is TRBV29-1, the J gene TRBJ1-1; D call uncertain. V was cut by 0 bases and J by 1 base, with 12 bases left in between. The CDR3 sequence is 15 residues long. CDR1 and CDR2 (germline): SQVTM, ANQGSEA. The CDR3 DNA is TGCAGCGTTGAAGATCGGAGAAGAGCGAACACTGAAGCTTTCTTT. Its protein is CSVEDRRRANTEAFF.